This TCR beta chain is from a study of blood T cell repertoires in COVID-19. Study summary: PBMCs, B-cell-depleted T cells, or T cells provided the cDNA or gDNA that made up the material.

The germline V gene encodes CDR1 LNHDA and CDR2 SQIVND (reference sequence). V shed 5 bases and J shed 9 bases, with 8 bases lying between them. This CDR3 comprises 12 residues. Here immunoSEQ multiplex PCR was the method, and the copy in TCRdb shows in-frame clones only, minus some. The top ten clones hold about a tenth of a sample with 40,000 to 50,000 clones, 88% of them seen once. Sequenced material: peripheral blood. This TCR came from a man aged 45-65 years with active COVID-19. The rearrangement joins TRBV19 to TRBJ1-6; no reliable D call. The CDR3 DNA sequence: TGTGCCAGTAGTCCATCAGGTTCACCCCTCCACTTT. Protein: CASSPSGSPLHF.